This T cell receptor beta chain was sequenced during a study of human T cells and chemical hapten exposure. Overall study findings and caveats: PT1 expanded TCR counts and patch test score were linked, and their correlation was positive.

As for time point: pre-sensitization, week 0. The sample's treatment: therapeutic diphenylcyclopropenone sensitization with weekly scalp DPC. V was cut by 1 base and J by 5 bases, with 14 bases left in between. CDR3 length: 15 residues. The library labeled individual cDNA molecules by adding unique molecular identifiers to them. TCRdb re-derived calls from the RACE reads in MiXCR, one entry per CDR3 protein. The repertoire includes 45,000 to 60,000 distinct CDR3 sequences, around 9.4% of them detected once, and 14% sits in the top ten. At least ten counts were recorded for this clonotype. What it binds is unknown.

The material sequenced was whole blood, taken in connection with sensitization to the hapten diphenylcyclopropenone (DPC). The receptor was isolated from a woman aged 40 to 50 with alopecia areata. Some clones in this sample may be carry-over from other donors' samples. The chain couples TRBV12-3 or TRBV12-4 to TRBJ1-2, with D unresolved. CDR3 DNA: TGTGCCAGCAGTTTAGTCGGAGGGCCCGTATATGGCTACACCTTC. Translating it yields CASSLVGGPVYGYTF.